Presented here are 26 T cell receptor beta chains from one specimen sequenced in a study of blood T cell repertoires in COVID-19. Generated by immunoSEQ multiplex PCR, the TCRdb table keeps only in-frame clones and is missing some. The table lists about 94,000 clones, 75% to 85% of them singletons, with about 20% in the top ten. Specimen: peripheral blood. Source of these receptors: a human donor in a cohort sampled during active COVID-19.

This clone was picked up a small number of times. The chain employs TRBV29-1 and TRBJ2-7; 10 bases agree with TRBD1. Losses at the gene ends were 0 bases for V and 4 bases for J; bases not matched to a gene: 15. This CDR3 has 18 residues. The germline V gene encodes CDR1 SQVTM and CDR2 ANQGSEA. This CDR3 reads CSVEERAGDRGPSYEQYF. The DNA of the CDR3 is TGCAGCGTTGAAGAGCGGGCGGGAGACAGGGGGCCCTCGTACGAGCAGTACTTC.

The rearrangement uses TRBV6-4 and TRBJ2-3, with D unresolved. Germline V gene lookup returns CDR1 MRHNA and CDR2 SNTAGT. Trimming removed 0 bases at V and 6 bases at J, with 7 bases between. The CDR3 consists of 13 residues. In DNA, the CDR3 is TGTGCCAGCAGTGACTCCTCCCGGGATACGCAGTATTTT. This translates into CASSDSSRDTQYF.

The chain employs TRBV2 and TRBJ1-1; weak D call: TRBD1 (6 bases). V was clipped by 5 bases and J by 1 base, with 8 bases between them. Germline CDR1 SNHLY, CDR2 FYNNEI. The CDR3 extends over 13 amino acids. This CDR3 reads CASSRDTNTEAFF. DNA of the CDR3: TGTGCCAGCAGTCGGGACACGAACACTGAAGCTTTCTTT.

The chain joins TRBV19 to TRBJ2-7, with 13 bases aligning to TRBD2. The CDR3 runs to 16 residues. Looked up from germline, CDR1 is LNHDA and CDR2 is SQIVND (reference sequence). The ends lost 2 bases at V and 2 bases at J; junction bases unmatched: 3. The CDR3 DNA follows: TGTGCCAGTAGTATAAGACTAGCGGGAGGTGCCTACGAGCAGTACTTC. The encoded protein is CASSIRLAGGAYEQYF.

V and J are TRBV10-2 and TRBJ1-5; unclear D gene. The CDR3 totals 15 residues. Trimming cost V 4 bases and J 0 bases, with 10 bases left between them. The germline V gene has CDR1 WSHSY and CDR2 SAAADI. CDR3 nucleotide sequence: TGCGCCAGCAGTGCTGGCCTGAATAGCAATCAGCCCCAGCATTTT. Translation gives CASSAGLNSNQPQHF.

CDR3 protein: CASSPTGDNQPQHF. The CDR3 DNA sequence: TGTGCCAGCAGCCCGACAGGGGACAATCAGCCCCAGCATTTT. The genes are TRBV28 and TRBJ1-5; 8 nucleotides line up with TRBD1. The CDR3 contains 14 residues. V gave up 6 bases and J gave up 3 bases; unmatched junction bases: 4. The germline V gene has CDR1 MDHEN and CDR2 SYDVKM.

The chain recombines TRBV28 with TRBJ1-4, with 8 bases matching TRBD1. From germline, CDR1 is MDHEN and CDR2 SYDVKM. The CDR3 contains 14 residues. V lost 5 bases, J lost 7 bases, and 6 bases stayed unmatched. The CDR3 DNA sequence: TGTGCCAGCAGTACAGGGGGGGCAGGTGAAAAACTGTTTTTT. Protein sequence: CASSTGGAGEKLFF.

The chain recombines TRBV4-1 with TRBJ1-2; no clear D. Germline loops: CDR1 MGHRA, CDR2 YSYEKL. V was trimmed by 1 base and J by 5 bases, leaving 11 bases between them. The length of the CDR3 is 14 residues. CDR3 DNA: TGCGCCAGCAGCCAAGTTCAGTCATCATATGGCTACACCTTC. Its translation: CASSQVQSSYGYTF.

The gene calls are TRBV7-9 and TRBJ2-2, with 7 bases lining up with TRBD2. The CDR3 has 14 amino acids. V trimming: 5 bases; J trimming: 6 bases; junction bases outside the gene matches: 6. Germline CDR1 SEHNR, CDR2 FQNEAQ (reference sequence). The CDR3 sequence is CASSQTSRAGELFF. CDR3 DNA sequence: TGTGCCAGCAGCCAGACTAGCCGCGCCGGGGAGCTGTTTTTT.

The chain employs TRBV3-1 (or the pseudogene TRBV3-2) and TRBJ2-5; D may be TRBD1 (6 bases). Deletions cut 0 bases from V and 4 bases from J, with 15 bases between. Looked up from germline, CDR1 is LGHDT and CDR2 is YNNKEL (reference sequence). The CDR3 spans 16 residues. In DNA form, the CDR3 reads TGTGCCAGCAGCCAAGATACCTTCCCCAGGGGAGAGACCCAGTACTTC. Amino acids: CASSQDTFPRGETQYF.

The rearrangement uses TRBV3-1 (or the pseudogene TRBV3-2) and TRBJ1-6; possibly TRBD1 for D (5 bases). The CDR3 covers 14 residues. The germline V and J ends were trimmed by 0 bases and 10 bases, with 10 bases remaining between them. Germline lookup yields CDR1 LGHDT and CDR2 YNNKEL (reference sequence). CDR3 in DNA: TGTGCCAGCAGCCAAGATTCGGGGGACTCACCCCTCCACTTT. Amino acids: CASSQDSGDSPLHF.

V usage is TRBV5-1 and J usage is TRBJ1-1; D is possibly TRBD1 (6 bases). V was shortened by 3 bases and J by 1 base, with 7 bases between the two germline ends. Per germline, CDR1 SGHRS and CDR2 YFSETQ. The CDR3 runs to 13 residues. The CDR3 DNA is TGCGCCAGCAGCTGGACAGCGAACACTGAAGCTTTCTTT. Its translation: CASSWTANTEAFF.

This clone has a single count. The chain has TRBV3-1 (or the pseudogene TRBV3-2) and TRBJ2-7; 9 nucleotides line up with TRBD1. Germline CDR1 is LGHDT and CDR2 is YNNKEL (reference sequence). The CDR3 is made up of 13 amino acids. After removal of 6 bases from V and 7 bases from J, the junction contained 7 bases not matched to a gene. The CDR3 loop reads CASRTQGAREQYF. CDR3 bases: TGTGCCAGCAGGACACAGGGGGCGAGGGAGCAGTACTTC.

The V gene is TRBV20-1, the J gene TRBJ2-5; no clear D gene. The CDR3 runs 12 residues. Germline CDR1 DFQATT, CDR2 SNEGSKA (reference sequence). V gave up 3 bases and J gave up 2 bases, with 7 bases separating them. The CDR3, as DNA: TGCAGTGCTAGTGGCGGACAAGAGACCCAGTACTTC. Its translation: CSASGGQETQYF.

The chain uses TRBV30 and TRBJ2-7; the match to TRBD2 covers 7 bases. V shed 0 bases and J 6 bases; nucleotides not matched to a gene: 8. Germline V gene lookup returns CDR1 GTSNPN and CDR2 SVGIG (reference sequence). The CDR3 runs 14 residues. The CDR3 here is CAWSVGGRAAEQYF. CDR3 nucleotides: TGTGCCTGGAGTGTTGGGGGGAGGGCGGCCGAGCAGTACTTC.

The V call is TRBV10-3, the J call TRBJ2-7; a possible D gene is TRBD1 (7 bases). The germline V gene has CDR1 ENHRY and CDR2 SYGVKD. Between the trimmed V and J ends, which lost 4 bases and 2 bases, there was a span of 12 bases. CDR3 length: 14 residues. The CDR3 loop is CAISVAGGTYEQYF. The CDR3 nucleotides are TGTGCCATCAGTGTTGCAGGGGGGACCTACGAGCAGTACTTC.

This clone was observed a handful of times. The V call is TRBV4-1, the J call TRBJ2-1; D is uncertain. V lost 0 bases and J 5 bases, leaving 14 bases between the germline ends. The CDR3 totals 16 residues. CDR1 MGHRA and CDR2 YSYEKL come from the germline V gene. CDR3 residues: CASSQEWLENHNEQFF. The CDR3 DNA follows: TGCGCCAGCAGCCAAGAATGGCTAGAAAACCACAATGAGCAGTTCTTC.

This chain connects TRBV14 to TRBJ2-3, with 7 bases matching TRBD1. Trimming at V came to 0 bases and at J to 2 bases, leaving 20 bases not matched to a gene. The germline gives CDR1 SGHDN, CDR2 FVKESK. This CDR3 has 21 residues. CDR3 nucleotide sequence: TGTGCCAGCAGCCAAGACAGGACAGGACGTTCCGGTTCGCACATCACAGATACGCAGTATTTT. Protein: CASSQDRTGRSGSHITDTQYF.

On this clone: Sequence at one end of the junction differs from germline and may be a read error. Here the CDR3 reads CADGTGEF. CDR3 sequence (DNA): TGTGCCGACGGGACAGGGGAATTT. The chain couples TRBV28 to TRBJ1-3, with 10 bases aligning to TRBD1. From germline, CDR1 is MDHEN and CDR2 SYDVKM. The CDR3 length is 8 residues.

This chain connects TRBV24-1 to TRBJ2-2, with D hard to call. With 3 bases removed from V and 0 bases from J, the gap between germline ends came to 4 bases. Germline V gene data show CDR1 as KGHDR and CDR2 as SFDVKD. The CDR3 sequence is 14 residues long. Here the CDR3 DNA reads TGTGCCACCAGTGATCCAACGAACACCGGGGAGCTGTTTTTT. It is translated as CATSDPTNTGELFF.

The chain is built from TRBV14 and TRBJ2-7; 7 positions match TRBD2. From germline, CDR1 is SGHDN and CDR2 FVKESK. With V trimmed by 6 bases and J by 3 bases, 11 bases remained unmatched. The CDR3 contains 15 residues. The chain's CDR3 is CASSPRLVAGYEQYF. In DNA, the CDR3 is TGTGCCAGCAGTCCAAGATTAGTAGCGGGCTACGAGCAGTACTTC. The whole variable domain, filled in from reference TRBV14 and TRBJ2-7, reads EAGVTQFPSHSVIEKGQTVTLRCDPISGHDNLYWYRRVMGKEIKFLLHFVKESKQDESGMPNNRFLAERTGGTYSTLKVQPAELEDSGVYFCASSPRLVAGYEQYFGPGTRLTVT.

This chain links TRBV19 with TRBJ1-6; D call uncertain. CDR1 LNHDA and CDR2 SQIVND come from the germline V gene (reference sequence). Between the trimmed V and J ends, which lost 5 bases and 5 bases, there was a span of 16 bases. The CDR3 consists of 16 residues. The CDR3 here is CASSPSPGTNNSPLHF. CDR3 sequence (DNA): TGTGCCAGTAGTCCCTCCCCGGGAACAAATAATTCACCCCTCCACTTT. The entire variable domain, with the rest obtained from reference TRBV19 and TRBJ1-6, is as follows: DGGITQSPKYLFRKEGQNVTLSCEQNLNHDAMYWYRQDPGQGLRLIYYSQIVNDFQKGDIAEGYSVSREKKESFPLTVTSAQKNPTAFYLCASSPSPGTNNSPLHFGNGTRLTVT.

The chain is built from TRBV4-1 and TRBJ1-1; 9 nucleotides agree with TRBD1. This CDR3 region has 15 residues. V shed 4 bases, J shed 5 bases, and the junction held 8 bases outside the gene matches. CDR1 is MGHRA and CDR2 is YSYEKL in the germline V gene. CDR3 DNA sequence: TGCGCCAGCAGCCGTCTCGGGGACAGGGTTACTGAAGCTTTCTTT. As protein: CASSRLGDRVTEAFF.

This rearrangement joins TRBV30 to TRBJ2-3; 8 bases align to TRBD2. Germline-derived CDR1 and CDR2 are GTSNPN and SVGIG (reference sequence). The V and J ends lost 0 bases and 6 bases, in that order; junction bases with no gene match: 8. The CDR3 extends over 15 amino acids. The CDR3 is CAWSVSPGGQDTQYF. The CDR3 DNA is TGTGCCTGGAGTGTATCCCCGGGGGGGCAGGATACGCAGTATTTT.

This chain joins TRBV5-6 and TRBJ2-6, with 10 bases aligning to TRBD1. CDR1 and CDR2 from the germline V gene are SGHDT and YYEEEE. The CDR3 spans 17 residues. Unmatched junction bases numbered 8, after V lost 5 bases and J lost 3 bases. CDR3 in DNA: TGTGCCAGCAGTCGGGACAGGGGTCGCTTTGGGGCCAACGTCCTGACTTTC. Protein: CASSRDRGRFGANVLTF.

This chain joins TRBV20-1 and TRBJ2-7, with no clear D. V gave up 3 bases and J gave up 4 bases, with 7 bases separating them. This CDR3 is built from 11 residues. Germline CDR1 reads DFQATT; CDR2 reads SNEGSKA (reference sequence). CDR3 loop: CSASYPYEQYF. For the CDR3, the DNA is TGCAGTGCTAGCTACCCGTACGAGCAGTACTTC.